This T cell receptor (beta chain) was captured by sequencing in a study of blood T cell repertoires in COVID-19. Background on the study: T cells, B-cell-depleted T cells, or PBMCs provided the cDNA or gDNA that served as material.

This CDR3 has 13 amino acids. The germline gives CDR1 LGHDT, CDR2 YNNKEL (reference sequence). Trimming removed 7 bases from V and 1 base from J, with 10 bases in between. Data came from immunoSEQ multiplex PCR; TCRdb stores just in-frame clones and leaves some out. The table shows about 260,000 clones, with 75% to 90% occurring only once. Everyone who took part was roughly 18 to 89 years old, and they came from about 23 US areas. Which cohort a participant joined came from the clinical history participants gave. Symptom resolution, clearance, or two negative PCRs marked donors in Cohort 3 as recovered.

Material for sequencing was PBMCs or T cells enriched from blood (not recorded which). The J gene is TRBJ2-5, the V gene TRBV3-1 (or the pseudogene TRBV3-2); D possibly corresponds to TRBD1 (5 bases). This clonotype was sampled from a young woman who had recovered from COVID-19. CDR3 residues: CASNRRAQETQYF. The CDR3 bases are TGTGCCAGCAACCGCAGGGCCCAAGAGACCCAGTACTTC.